This entry concerns a single TCR beta chain. TCRdb reprocessed the reads with MiXCR, giving one entry per CDR3 protein. The sample lists about 29,000 distinct CDR3 sequences; 18% were seen once. The record originates from a study of patients with pleural tuberculosis. The CDR3 extends over 13 amino acids. V was cut by 0 bases and J by 6 bases, with 6 bases left in between. CDR1 is SGHTA, CDR2 FQGNSA, per germline. The chain couples TRBV7-2 to TRBJ2-1; no firm D call. This receptor was obtained from a human donor with pleural tuberculosis. Sequencing was performed on peripheral blood. The chain's CDR3 is CTSSLARTNEQFF. The CDR3 DNA reads as TGTACCAGCAGCTTAGCGCGGACCAATGAGCAGTTCTTC.